The 25 T cell receptor beta chains given below trace back to one sample, sequenced in a study of T cells in women clearing cervical HPV infection (dated by TCRdb to 2017 to 2018). The library was obtained by the immunoSEQ multiplex PCR assay. TCRdb obtained this table from immuneACCESS and retained in-frame rearrangements with V and J assigned. These tables miss some clones; where compared with another copy, unresolved V genes account for less than half of the shortfall, and the remainder is unexplained. Per the sample table, the count is about 25,000 clones. Of the sample, about 3.9% is held by the ten largest clones. Specimen: blood buffy coat. Receptors originate from a woman between 18 and 70 years old with a cervical HPV16 infection that either progressed to CIN3+ or cleared (not recorded which).

Regarding this clone: The read ends 3 residues before the CDR3 terminus; that terminus is restored from the germline J gene. The V and J genes are TRBV18 and TRBJ1-2; no firm D call. This CDR3 is 13 amino acids long. V was cut by 1 base and J by 6 bases, with 9 bases left in between. CDR1 KGHSH and CDR2 LQKENI come from the germline V gene. Here the CDR3 reads CASSPRPGDGYTF. The sequenced CDR3 bases are TGTGCCAGCTCACCACGCCCCGGGGATGGC.

As regards this clone: Sequencing ends 3 residues short of the CDR3 end; the germline J gene provides the rest. The chain joins TRBV7-2 to TRBJ1-1; D possibly corresponds to TRBD1 (5 bases). The ends were cut back, 3 bases at V and 0 bases at J, with 11 bases in the middle. Germline CDR1 and CDR2: SGHTA and FQGNSA. The CDR3 is 15 amino acids. CDR3 amino acids: CASSFLGTLNTEAFF. Incomplete CDR3 DNA: TGTGCCAGCAGCTTCCTAGGGACTCTGAACACTGAA.

With regard to this clone: The read ends 3 residues shy of where the CDR3 ends; the end is completed using the germline J gene. V is TRBV12-3 or TRBV12-4 and J is TRBJ1-2, with D possibly matching TRBD1 (6 bases). Between the trimmed V and J ends, which lost 6 bases and 5 bases, there was a span of 16 bases. The CDR3 covers 14 residues. The sequenced part of the CDR3 DNA is TGTGCCAGCAGCCTACTACAGGGTGGGTATGGC. This codes for CASSLLQGGYG. In full, the CDR3 reads CASSLLQGGYGYTF.

As to this clone: The missing CDR3 end, 3 residues past where the read stops, is filled in from the germline J gene. This rearrangement joins TRBV20-1 to TRBJ2-7, with a tentative D call TRBD1 (6 bases). The germline V and J ends were trimmed by 0 bases and 5 bases, with 11 bases remaining between them. The germline V gene has CDR1 DFQATT and CDR2 SNEGSKA (reference sequence). The CDR3 runs 13 residues. The part of the CDR3 DNA that was read is TGCAGTGCTAGAGAGCCGACAGGCGACGAG. Encoded protein: CSAREPTGDE. The whole CDR3 region reads CSAREPTGDEQYF.

Regarding this clone: The read terminates 3 residues ahead of where the CDR3 ends, so the germline J gene completes it. This specimen includes other DNA sequences encoding the same CDR3. The chain uses TRBV11-1 and TRBJ2-7; perhaps TRBD1 as D (6 bases). Trimming left V 5 bases short and J 4 bases short, with 18 bases between. The CDR3 has 15 residues. CDR1 SGHAT and CDR2 FQDESV come from the germline V gene (reference sequence). CDR3 bases read: TGTGCCAGCAGCCTATCCGGAACAGGGTGGTACGAG. This gives the protein CASSLSGTGWYE. The CDR3 as a whole reads CASSLSGTGWYEQYF.

Regarding this clone: Coverage ceases 3 residues before the CDR3 finishes, and the germline J gene fills in the end. The chain joins TRBV19 to TRBJ1-1, with unresolved D. Germline V gives CDR1 LNHDA, CDR2 SQIVND (reference sequence). The CDR3 is made up of 12 amino acids. CDR3 DNA, as far as it was read: TGTGCCAGTAGTATCTCGTCGGTATCA. It encodes CASSISSVS. The entire CDR3 protein reads CASSISSVSAFF.

In regard to this clone: The read stops 3 residues short of the end of the CDR3; the missing end is completed from the germline J gene. This chain links TRBV6-2 or TRBV6-3 with TRBJ2-7; possibly TRBD2 for D (6 bases). The CDR3 spans 16 residues. V lost 4 bases to trimming and J lost 2 bases, with 18 bases between them. Germline V CDR1 and CDR2: MNHEY, SVGEGT. Incomplete CDR3 DNA: TGTGCCAGCAGTTCCCCGCCGGGGGTCCTGACCTACGAG. Translated: CASSSPPGVLTYE. The whole CDR3 region reads CASSSPPGVLTYEQYF.

Comments on this clone: Germline is not matched at one junction end, which may reflect a read error. Read data end 3 residues before the CDR3 end; the end is taken from the germline J gene. V usage is TRBV7-7 and J usage is TRBJ2-7; 7 positions agree with TRBD1. Germline assignment: CDR1 SSHAT and CDR2 FNYEAQ (reference sequence). The CDR3 runs 15 residues. The covered CDR3 bases are TGTGCTAGCAGCTTAGCGAGGGGGCCTTCCTACGAG. The encoded protein is CASSLARGPSYE. In full, the CDR3 reads CASSLARGPSYEQYF.

Note on this clone: The CDR3 extends 3 residues past the end of the read, so its final part is completed from the germline J gene. V and J are TRBV18 and TRBJ1-5, with 10 bases identical to TRBD1. V lost 0 bases and J lost 1; bases outside the gene matches: 6. CDR1 and CDR2 from the germline V gene are KGHSH and LQKENI. The CDR3 runs to 18 residues. The sequenced part of the CDR3 DNA is TGTGCCAGCTCACCACCAAGCATGGGACAGGGGAGCAATCAGCCC. It encodes CASSPPSMGQGSNQP. In full, the CDR3 is CASSPPSMGQGSNQPQHF.

About this clone itself: The observed sequence ends 3 residues before the CDR3 terminus, with the missing tail filled in from the germline J gene. This chain uses TRBV5-1 with TRBJ2-2; 8 bases fit TRBD2. The germline V gene has CDR1 SGHRS and CDR2 YFSETQ. V lost 7 bases, J lost 2 bases, and 4 bases stayed unmatched. The CDR3 is 14 residues long. CDR3 residues: CASHGGANTGELFF. CDR3 DNA (partial): TGCGCCAGCCACGGGGGGGCAAACACCGGGGAG.

CDR3 DNA (partial): TGCGCCAGCAGCTTGTCGGTTTTAGCGCCCTACGAG. This sequence encodes CASSLSVLAPYE. The CDR3 reads in full as CASSLSVLAPYEQYF. The V and J genes are TRBV5-1 and TRBJ2-7, with a possible D match to TRBD2 (5 bases). The missing CDR3 end, 3 residues past where the read stops, is filled in from the germline J gene. V was pared by 1 base and J by 2 bases, with 13 bases between. This CDR3 comprises 15 residues. Germline assignment: CDR1 SGHRS and CDR2 YFSETQ.

Remarks on this clone: The read falls 3 residues short of the CDR3 end, and the missing part is taken from the germline J gene. This sequence joins TRBV7-9 and TRBJ2-5; TRBD2 matches at 9 bases. This CDR3 is built from 15 residues. The germline V gene encodes CDR1 SEHNR and CDR2 FQNEAQ (reference sequence). V shed 5 bases and J 2 bases; nucleotides not matched to a gene: 6. Incomplete CDR3 DNA: TGTGCCAGCAGCACCGGCGGGGGGGCACAAGAGACC. It translates to CASSTGGGAQET. The complete CDR3 protein is CASSTGGGAQETQYF.

Turning to this clone: The junction shows a germline mismatch at one end, possibly a read error. The sequence runs out 3 residues before the end of the CDR3; the remainder is reconstructed from the germline J gene. The rearrangement uses TRBV7-9 and TRBJ1-3; D not resolved. Per germline, CDR1 SEHNR and CDR2 FQNEAQ (reference sequence). CDR3 length: 15 residues. CDR3 DNA (partial): TGTGCCAGCACCTTAGGGCCTCGGGTTGGAAACACC. Protein: CASTLGPRVGNT. The CDR3 in its entirety is CASTLGPRVGNTIYF.

In regard to this clone: The read ends 3 residues early relative to the CDR3; the germline J gene fills the gap. The chain links TRBV20-1 to TRBJ2-1, with D possibly being TRBD2 (7 bases). Trimming pared 0 bases from V and 7 bases from J, leaving 16 bases between. CDR1 and CDR2 (germline): DFQATT, SNEGSKA (reference sequence). The length of the CDR3 is 15 residues. CDR3 residues: CSARDTGGAKNEQFF. The DNA read from the CDR3 is TGCAGTGCTAGAGATACGGGGGGCGCCAAAAATGAG.

Points on this clone: The CDR3 end lies 3 residues beyond the end of the read and is filled in from the germline J gene. V gene TRBV7-9 combines with J gene TRBJ2-7; 7 nucleotides align to TRBD1. Trimming removed 4 bases from V and 5 bases from J; junction bases left unmatched: 8. The V gene's germline CDR1 is SEHNR and CDR2 FQNEAQ (reference sequence). The CDR3 runs to 14 residues. CDR3 residues: CASSSGQYHHEQYF. CDR3 DNA, as far as it was read: TGTGCCAGCAGCTCGGGACAGTATCACCACGAG.

To note about this clone: The read finishes 3 residues shy of the CDR3 end, and the germline J gene is used to complete it. The chain links TRBV20-1 to TRBJ1-6; possibly TRBD1 for D (6 bases). The CDR3 spans 17 residues. Germline V gene lookup returns CDR1 DFQATT and CDR2 SNEGSKA (reference sequence). V was cut by 0 bases and J by 6 bases, with 18 bases left in between. The CDR3 bases that were read are TGCAGTGCTAGAGATCGGGGCGGGGGGCTGCTTAATTCACCC. Encoded protein: CSARDRGGGLLNSP. Given in full, the CDR3 is CSARDRGGGLLNSPLHF.

To note about this clone: The CDR3 extends 3 residues past the end of the read, so its final part is completed from the germline J gene. The chain has TRBV11-2 and TRBJ2-7; weak D call: TRBD1 (6 bases). Trimming removed 5 bases from V and 1 base from J, with 9 bases in between. Germline V gene data show CDR1 as SGHAT and CDR2 as FQNNGV. The CDR3 loop spans 13 amino acids. The CDR3 protein is CASSKDRSYEQYF. CDR3 DNA, as far as it was read: TGTGCCAGCAGCAAGGACAGATCCTACGAG.

To note about this clone: The read terminates 3 residues before the CDR3 end, so the remaining end is supplied by the germline J gene. This chain uses TRBV5-5 with TRBJ2-3; no firm D call. The germline V gene has CDR1 SGHKS and CDR2 YYEKEE (reference sequence). The CDR3 runs 14 residues. Trimming shortened V by 0 bases and J by 2 bases, and 7 bases separated the two germline ends. The CDR3 sequence: CASSLVAYTDTQYF. Incomplete CDR3 DNA: TGTGCCAGCAGCTTGGTGGCTTACACAGATACG.

Notes on this clone: Sequencing ends 3 residues short of the CDR3 end; the germline J gene provides the rest. The rearrangement joins TRBV3-1 (or the pseudogene TRBV3-2) to TRBJ2-5; D possibly corresponds to TRBD2 (6 bases). The CDR3 extends over 15 amino acids. From germline, CDR1 is LGHDT and CDR2 YNNKEL (reference sequence). V was pared by 0 bases and J by 6 bases, with 14 bases between. Here the CDR3 reads CASSQDSTSRKTQYF. The CDR3 bases that were read are TGTGCCAGCAGCCAAGATTCCACTAGCAGGAAGACC.

A word on this clone: The read terminates 3 residues before the CDR3 end, so the remaining end is supplied by the germline J gene. The chain employs TRBV18 and TRBJ1-1; D is unclear. The CDR3 spans 14 residues. Looked up from germline, CDR1 is KGHSH and CDR2 is LQKENI. Trimming took off 1 base at V and 1 base at J, with 7 bases between the two ends. The CDR3 DNA, read in part, is TGTGCCAGCTCACCACAGGCCACGAACACTGAA. Translated, it gives CASSPQATNTE. The whole CDR3 sequence is CASSPQATNTEAFF.

On this clone itself: The sequenced fragment ends 3 residues before the CDR3 boundary, so the rest is inferred from the germline J gene. The chain links TRBV5-1 to TRBJ2-1, with D possibly matching TRBD1 (6 bases). Trimming took 0 bases from V and 7 from J, leaving 14 bases between them. Germline CDR1 SGHRS, CDR2 YFSETQ. The CDR3 is 15 residues long. CDR3 region: CASSLDGRGVNEQFF. The covered CDR3 bases are TGCGCCAGCAGCTTGGATGGCAGGGGCGTAAATGAG. Filled out from reference TRBV5-1 and TRBJ2-1, the complete variable domain reads KAGVTQTPRYLIKTRGQQVTLSCSPISGHRSVSWYQQTPGQGLQFLFEYFSETQRNKGNFPGRFSGRQFSNSRSEMNVSTLELGDSALYLCASSLDGRGVNEQFFGPGTRLTVL.

CDR3 sequence: CASSTQETQYF. Partial CDR3 DNA: TGTGCCAGCTCAACTCAAGAGACC. This chain joins TRBV18 and TRBJ2-5, with D unclear. The sequence runs out 3 residues before the end of the CDR3; the remainder is reconstructed from the germline J gene. CDR1 and CDR2 from the germline V gene are KGHSH and LQKENI. CDR3 length equals 11 residues. The germline V and J ends were trimmed by 5 bases and 2 bases, with 3 bases remaining between them.

As for this clone: The read falls 3 residues short of the CDR3 end, and the missing part is taken from the germline J gene. The genes are TRBV7-6 and TRBJ2-3, with 7 bases fitting TRBD1. Trimming took 6 bases from V and 1 from J; bases not matched to a gene: 16. The CDR3 has 18 residues. CDR1 and CDR2 from the germline V gene are SGHVS and FNYEAQ. The DNA read from the CDR3 is TGTGCCAGCAGTCAATGGGGTACAGGGGACGGTCGCACAGATACG. Translated, it gives CASSQWGTGDGRTDT. The entire CDR3 sequence reads CASSQWGTGDGRTDTQYF.

In regard to this clone: The read falls 3 residues short of the CDR3 end, and the missing part is taken from the germline J gene. The chain carries TRBV6-9 and TRBJ1-4; D possibly corresponds to TRBD1 (6 bases). The germline CDR1 and CDR2 sequences are MNHGY and SVAAGI. The CDR3 consists of 12 residues. V shed 10 bases and J shed 7 bases, with 13 bases lying between them. The DNA read from the CDR3 is TGTGCCAAAGGCAGGGGATGTGAAAAA. Residues: CAKGRGCEK. The full CDR3 reads CAKGRGCEKLFF.

A remark on this clone: The sample has other DNA sequences that encode this CDR3 too. CDR3 sequence reads: CASSSTGIATNEKLFF. CDR3 DNA (partial): TGTGCCAGCTCATCCACAGGGATAGCAACTAATGAAAAA. The chain joins TRBV18 to TRBJ1-4, with TRBD1 as a possible D gene (6 bases). The CDR3 end is not reached by the read, which stops 3 residues before it; the germline J gene fills it in. This CDR3 comprises 16 residues. Trimming removed 5 bases at V and 0 bases at J, with 13 bases between. CDR1 and CDR2 from the germline V gene are KGHSH and LQKENI. Filled out from reference TRBV18 and TRBJ1-4, the complete variable domain reads NAGVMQNPRHLVRRRGQEARLRCSPMKGHSHVYWYRQLPEEGLKFMVYLQKENIIDESGMPKERFSAEFPKEGPSILRIQQVVRGDSAAYFCASSSTGIATNEKLFFGSGTQLSVL.